This entry describes one T cell receptor beta chain. Its target is unknown. This record belongs to a study of shared clonotypes between healthy human individuals. General study results and limits: Only blood was sampled; tissue repertoires likely differ.

Here immunoSEQ multiplex PCR was the method, and the copy in TCRdb shows in-frame clones only, minus some. The data show 2 million to 3 million clones, with 93% seen just once and more than 0.35% held by the top ten. The sequenced sample was naive CD4+ T cells from PBMCs. Documented subset: CD45RA+ positively selected. The clonotype comes from a man aged 18 to 29 in good health. Some clones in this sample may be carry-over from other donors' samples.

The CDR3 loop is CATSGLGILSGANVLTF. In DNA form, the CDR3 reads TGTGCCACCTCCGGGCTCGGGATCCTCTCTGGGGCCAACGTCCTGACTTTC. The chain employs TRBV28 and TRBJ2-6; a weak D match, TRBD2 (5 bases). V was pared by 10 bases and J by 0 bases, with 19 bases between. Germline lookup yields CDR1 MDHEN and CDR2 SYDVKM. This CDR3 contains 17 residues.